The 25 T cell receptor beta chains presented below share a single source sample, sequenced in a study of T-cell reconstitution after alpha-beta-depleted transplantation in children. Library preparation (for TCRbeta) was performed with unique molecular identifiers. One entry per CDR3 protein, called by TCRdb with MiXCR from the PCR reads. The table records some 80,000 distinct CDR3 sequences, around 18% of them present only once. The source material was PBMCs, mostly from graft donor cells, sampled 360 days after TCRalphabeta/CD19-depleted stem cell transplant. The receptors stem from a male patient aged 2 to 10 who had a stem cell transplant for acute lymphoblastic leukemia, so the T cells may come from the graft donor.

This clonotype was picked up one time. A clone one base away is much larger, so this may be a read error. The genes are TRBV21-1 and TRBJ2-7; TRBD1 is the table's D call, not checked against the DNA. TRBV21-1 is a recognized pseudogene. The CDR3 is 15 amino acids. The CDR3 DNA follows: TGTGCCAGCAGAAAAGGATGGTCAGAGGGGAACGAGCAGTACTTC. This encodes CASRKGWSEGNEQYF.

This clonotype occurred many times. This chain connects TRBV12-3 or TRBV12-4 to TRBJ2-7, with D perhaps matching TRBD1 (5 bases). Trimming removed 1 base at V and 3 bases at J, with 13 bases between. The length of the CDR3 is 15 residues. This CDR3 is CASSLGQGQGYEQYF. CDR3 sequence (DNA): TGTGCCAGCAGTTTAGGGCAGGGCCAGGGCTACGAGCAGTACTTC.

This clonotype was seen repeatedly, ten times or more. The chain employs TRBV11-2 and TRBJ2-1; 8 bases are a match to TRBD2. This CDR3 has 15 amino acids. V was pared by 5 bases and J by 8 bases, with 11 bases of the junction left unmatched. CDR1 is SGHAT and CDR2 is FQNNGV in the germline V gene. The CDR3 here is CASSRPPAGVYEQFF. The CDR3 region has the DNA TGTGCCAGCAGCCGACCGCCAGCGGGAGTTTATGAGCAGTTCTTC.

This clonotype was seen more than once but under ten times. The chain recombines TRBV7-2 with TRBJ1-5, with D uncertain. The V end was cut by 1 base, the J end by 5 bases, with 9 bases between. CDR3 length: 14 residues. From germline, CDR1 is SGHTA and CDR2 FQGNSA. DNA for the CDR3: TGTGCCAGCAGCTTAGGGGCCGGGTATCAGCCCCAGCATTTT. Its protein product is CASSLGAGYQPQHF. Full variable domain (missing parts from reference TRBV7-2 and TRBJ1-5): GAGVSQSPSNKVTEKGKDVELRCDPISGHTALYWYRQSLGQGLEFLIYFQGNSAPDKSGLPSDRFSAERTGGSVSTLTIQRTQQEDSAVYLCASSLGAGYQPQHFGDGTRLSIL.

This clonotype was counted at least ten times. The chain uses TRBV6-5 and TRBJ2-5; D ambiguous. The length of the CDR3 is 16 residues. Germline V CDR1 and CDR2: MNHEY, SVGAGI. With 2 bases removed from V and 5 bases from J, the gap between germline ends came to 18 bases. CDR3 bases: TGTGCCAGCAGTTACGTATTAGTTGTTGCCCGTGAGACCCAGTACTTC. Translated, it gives CASSYVLVVARETQYF.

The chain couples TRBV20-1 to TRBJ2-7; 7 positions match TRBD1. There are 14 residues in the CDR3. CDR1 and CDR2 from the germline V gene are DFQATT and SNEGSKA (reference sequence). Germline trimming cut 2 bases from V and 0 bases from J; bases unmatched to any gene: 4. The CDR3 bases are TGCAGTGCTAGATGGACAGGTAGCTCCTACGAGCAGTACTTC. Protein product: CSARWTGSSYEQYF.

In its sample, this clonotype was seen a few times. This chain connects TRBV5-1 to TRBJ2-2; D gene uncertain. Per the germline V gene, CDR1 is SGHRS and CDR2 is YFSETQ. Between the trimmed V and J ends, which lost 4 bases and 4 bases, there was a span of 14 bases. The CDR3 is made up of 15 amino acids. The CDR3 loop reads CASSPSPGSTGELFF. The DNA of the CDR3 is TGCGCCAGCAGCCCCAGCCCGGGTTCCACCGGGGAGCTGTTTTTT.

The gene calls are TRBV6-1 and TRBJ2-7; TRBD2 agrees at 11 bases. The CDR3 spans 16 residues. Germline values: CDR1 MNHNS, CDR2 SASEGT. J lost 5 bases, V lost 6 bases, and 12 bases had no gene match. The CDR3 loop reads CASSLILAGGGNEQYF. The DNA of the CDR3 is TGTGCCAGCAGCCTGATCCTAGCGGGAGGTGGTAACGAGCAGTACTTC.

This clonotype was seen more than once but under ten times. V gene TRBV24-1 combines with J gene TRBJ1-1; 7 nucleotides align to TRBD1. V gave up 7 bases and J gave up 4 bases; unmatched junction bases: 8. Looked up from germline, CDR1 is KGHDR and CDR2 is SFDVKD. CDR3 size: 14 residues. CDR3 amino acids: CATRSTGRATEAFF. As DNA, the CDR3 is TGTGCCACCAGGTCGACAGGGAGGGCCACTGAAGCTTTCTTT.

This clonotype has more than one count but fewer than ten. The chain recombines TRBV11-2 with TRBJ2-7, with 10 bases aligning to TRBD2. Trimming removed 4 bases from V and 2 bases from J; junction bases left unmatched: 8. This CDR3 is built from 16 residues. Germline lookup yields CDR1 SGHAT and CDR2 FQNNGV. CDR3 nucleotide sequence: TGTGCCAGCAGCTCCTTTAGCGGGAGGTTCCCCTACGAGCAGTACTTC. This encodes CASSSFSGRFPYEQYF.

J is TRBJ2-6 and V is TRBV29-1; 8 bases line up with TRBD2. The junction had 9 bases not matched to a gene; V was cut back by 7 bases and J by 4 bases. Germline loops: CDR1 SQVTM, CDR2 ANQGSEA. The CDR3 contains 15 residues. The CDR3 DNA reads TGCAGCGCCCTAAGCGGGGGTAGCGGGGCCAACGTCCTGACTTTC. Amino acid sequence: CSALSGGSGANVLTF.

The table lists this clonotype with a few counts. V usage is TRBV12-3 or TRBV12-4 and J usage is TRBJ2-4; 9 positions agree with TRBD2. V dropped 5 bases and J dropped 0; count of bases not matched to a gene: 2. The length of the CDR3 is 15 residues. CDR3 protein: CASSKTSGAKNIQYF. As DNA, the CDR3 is TGTGCCAGCAGTAAGACTAGCGGAGCCAAAAACATTCAGTACTTC.

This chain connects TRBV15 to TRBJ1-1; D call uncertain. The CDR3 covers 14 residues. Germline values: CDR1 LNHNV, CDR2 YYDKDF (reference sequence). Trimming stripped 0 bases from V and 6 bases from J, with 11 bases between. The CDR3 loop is CATSRDRIDPEAFF. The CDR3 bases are TGTGCCACCAGCAGAGATCGGATAGATCCTGAAGCTTTCTTT.

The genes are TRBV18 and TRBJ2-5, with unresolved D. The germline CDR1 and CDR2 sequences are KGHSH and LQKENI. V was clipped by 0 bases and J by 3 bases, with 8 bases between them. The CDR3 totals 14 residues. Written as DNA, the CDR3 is TGTGCCAGCTCACCACCTTTTCCAGAAGAGACCCAGTACTTC. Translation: CASSPPFPEETQYF. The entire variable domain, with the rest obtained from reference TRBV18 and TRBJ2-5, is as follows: NAGVMQNPRHLVRRRGQEARLRCSPMKGHSHVYWYRQLPEEGLKFMVYLQKENIIDESGMPKERFSAEFPKEGPSILRIQQVVRGDSAAYFCASSPPFPEETQYFGPGTRLLVL.

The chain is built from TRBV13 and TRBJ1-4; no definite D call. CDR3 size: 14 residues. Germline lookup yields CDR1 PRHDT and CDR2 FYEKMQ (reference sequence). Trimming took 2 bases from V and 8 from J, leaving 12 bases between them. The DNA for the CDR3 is TGTGCCAGCAGCTTAAGAGGCCCGATAGAAAAACTGTTTTTT. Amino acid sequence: CASSLRGPIEKLFF.

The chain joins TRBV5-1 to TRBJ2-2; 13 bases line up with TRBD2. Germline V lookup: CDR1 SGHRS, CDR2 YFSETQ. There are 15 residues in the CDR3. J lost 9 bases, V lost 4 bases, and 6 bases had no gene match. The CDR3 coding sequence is TGCGCCAGCAGCATGGGACTAGCGGGATCGTGGGAGCTGTTTTTT. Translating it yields CASSMGLAGSWELFF. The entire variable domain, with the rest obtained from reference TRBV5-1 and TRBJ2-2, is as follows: KAGVTQTPRYLIKTRGQQVTLSCSPISGHRSVSWYQQTPGQGLQFLFEYFSETQRNKGNFPGRFSGRQFSNSRSEMNVSTLELGDSALYLCASSMGLAGSWELFFGEGSRLTVL.

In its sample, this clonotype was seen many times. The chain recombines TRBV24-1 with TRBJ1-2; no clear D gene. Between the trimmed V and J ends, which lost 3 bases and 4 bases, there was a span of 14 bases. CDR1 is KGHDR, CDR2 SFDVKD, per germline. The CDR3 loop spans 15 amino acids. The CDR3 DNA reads TGTGCCACCAGTGATCTGGTTGACATGGTCTATGGCTACACCTTC. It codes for CATSDLVDMVYGYTF.

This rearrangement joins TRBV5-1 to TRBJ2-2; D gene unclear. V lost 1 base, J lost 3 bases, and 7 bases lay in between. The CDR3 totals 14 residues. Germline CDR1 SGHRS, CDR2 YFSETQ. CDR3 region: CASSLSSYTGELFF. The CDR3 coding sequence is TGCGCCAGCAGCTTGTCCTCCTACACCGGGGAGCTGTTTTTT.

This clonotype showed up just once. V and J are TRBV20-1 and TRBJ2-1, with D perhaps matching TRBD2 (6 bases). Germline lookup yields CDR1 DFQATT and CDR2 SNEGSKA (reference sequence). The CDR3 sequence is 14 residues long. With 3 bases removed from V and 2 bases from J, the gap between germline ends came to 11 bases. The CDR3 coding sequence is TGCAGTGCTAGGACTAGGGGCGCCTACAATGAGCAGTTCTTC. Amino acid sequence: CSARTRGAYNEQFF.

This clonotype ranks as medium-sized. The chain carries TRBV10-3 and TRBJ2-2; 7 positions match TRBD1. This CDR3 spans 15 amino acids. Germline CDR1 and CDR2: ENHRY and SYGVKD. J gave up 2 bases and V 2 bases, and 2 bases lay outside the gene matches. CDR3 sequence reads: CAISERQGNTGELFF. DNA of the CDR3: TGTGCCATCAGTGAGCGACAGGGTAACACCGGGGAGCTGTTTTTT.

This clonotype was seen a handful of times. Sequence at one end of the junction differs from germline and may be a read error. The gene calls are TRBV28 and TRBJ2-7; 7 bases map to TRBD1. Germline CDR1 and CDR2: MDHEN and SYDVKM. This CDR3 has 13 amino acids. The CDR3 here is CASSFLPDRNFSF. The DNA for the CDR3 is TGTGCCAGCAGTTTCCTCCCGGACAGGAACTTTTCTTTC.

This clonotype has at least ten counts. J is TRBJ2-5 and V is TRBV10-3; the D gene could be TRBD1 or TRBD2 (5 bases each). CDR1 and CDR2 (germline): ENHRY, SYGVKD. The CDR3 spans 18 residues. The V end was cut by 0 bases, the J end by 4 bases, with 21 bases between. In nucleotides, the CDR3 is TGTGCCATCAGTGAGTCGAGTCTGAACTTTCCGGGGCCAGAGACCCAGTACTTC. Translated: CAISESSLNFPGPETQYF.

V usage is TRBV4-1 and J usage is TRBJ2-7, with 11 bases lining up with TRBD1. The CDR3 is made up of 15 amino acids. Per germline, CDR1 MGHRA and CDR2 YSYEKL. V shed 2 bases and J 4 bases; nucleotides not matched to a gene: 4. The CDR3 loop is CASSQPGQGVYEQYF. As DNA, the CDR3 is TGCGCCAGCAGCCAACCGGGACAGGGGGTTTACGAGCAGTACTTC.

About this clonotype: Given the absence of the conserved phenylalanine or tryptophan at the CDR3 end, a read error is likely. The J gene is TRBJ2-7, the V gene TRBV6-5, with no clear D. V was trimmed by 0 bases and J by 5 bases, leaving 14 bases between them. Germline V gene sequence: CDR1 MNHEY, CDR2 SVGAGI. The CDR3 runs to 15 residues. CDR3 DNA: TGTGCCAGCAGTTACTCGTCCGGGCCGGCCGACGAGCAGTACTTG. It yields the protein CASSYSSGPADEQYL.

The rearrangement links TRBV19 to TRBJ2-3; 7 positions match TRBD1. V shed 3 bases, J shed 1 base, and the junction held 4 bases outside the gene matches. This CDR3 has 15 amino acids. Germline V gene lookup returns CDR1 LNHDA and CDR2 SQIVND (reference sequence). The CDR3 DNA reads TGTGCCAGTAGTATTAACAGGGGACGCACAGATACGCAGTATTTT. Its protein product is CASSINRGRTDTQYF.